Listed here are 32 T cell receptor beta chains from one sample, sequenced in a study of early T cells in non-severe SARS-CoV-2 infection. TCRdb recomputed calls from the 5' RACE reads with MiXCR, one row per CDR3 protein. The sample includes about 77,000 distinct CDR3 sequences, approximately 12% of them seen just once. Sequences were derived from whole blood, sampled at baseline. These receptors all stem from an adult who was a healthcare worker with PCR-confirmed SARS-CoV-2 infection or an uninfected control (not recorded which). The donor label of this sample is uncertain.

The chain is built from TRBV14 and TRBJ2-1; D might be TRBD1 (6 bases). CDR1 is SGHDN and CDR2 is FVKESK in the germline V gene. The CDR3 is 14 amino acids. With 4 bases removed from V and 7 bases from J, the gap between germline ends came to 14 bases. CDR3 DNA: TGTGCCAGCAGCCTTAGAGGGGGTTCGAATGAGCAGTTCTTC. Its protein product is CASSLRGGSNEQFF.

This clonotype was seen more than once but under ten times. The chain has TRBV5-6 and TRBJ2-7; TRBD1 matches 7 bases. The length of the CDR3 is 13 residues. J gave up 2 bases and V 3 bases, and 2 bases lay outside the gene matches. Germline values: CDR1 SGHDT, CDR2 YYEEEE. Written as DNA, the CDR3 is TGTGCCAGCAGCTGGACAGGTCCCTACGAGCAGTACTTC. As protein: CASSWTGPYEQYF.

The chain couples TRBV27 to TRBJ1-2; D is uncertain. Germline lookup yields CDR1 MNHEY and CDR2 SMNVEV (reference sequence). Trimming cost V 9 bases and J 9 bases, with 14 bases left between them. The CDR3 runs 11 residues. The CDR3 DNA is TGTGCCAGTTATAATTTTGTGAGCTACACCTTC. As protein: CASYNFVSYTF.

This clonotype showed up just a few times. The chain is built from TRBV21-1 and TRBJ2-7; TRBD2, the D gene given by the table, was not confirmed from the DNA. TRBV21-1 is a listed pseudogene. CDR3 length: 15 amino acids. The CDR3: CARRFNSGEDYEQYF. CDR3 bases: TGTGCCCGACGATTTAATAGCGGAGAGGACTACGAGCAGTACTTC.

The table lists this clonotype with many counts. V is TRBV19 and J is TRBJ1-2; maybe TRBD1 (6 bases). In germline, CDR1 is LNHDA, CDR2 SQIVND (reference sequence). This CDR3 contains 16 residues. V lost 8 bases, J lost 1 base, and 20 bases lay in between. This chain's CDR3 is CASHLLGGGRNYGYTF. CDR3 coding DNA: TGTGCCAGTCACCTCCTTGGAGGGGGACGTAACTATGGCTACACCTTC.

The chain carries TRBV21-1 and TRBJ2-7. TRBV21-1 is shown as a pseudogene. The CDR3 has 19 residues. This CDR3 is CASSKGYGVLCFCFGEQYF. In DNA, the CDR3 is TGTGCCAGCAGCAAAGGGTACGGGGTTCTCTGTTTTTGTTTTGGCGAGCAGTACTTC.

The sample holds a few counts of this clonotype. The CDR3 DNA is TGCAGCGTTGCTGGATGGGCGGGCGAAGCTTTCTTT. Amino acids: CSVAGWAGEAFF. V and J are TRBV29-1 and TRBJ1-1; no reliable D call. The V gene's germline CDR1 is SQVTM and CDR2 ANQGSEA. The CDR3 covers 12 residues. Deletions cut 4 bases from V and 8 bases from J, with 14 bases between. The variable domain in full, with the rest retrieved from reference TRBV29-1 and TRBJ1-1, is SAVISQKPSRDICQRGTSLTIQCQVDSQVTMMFWYRQQPGQSLTLIATANQGSEATYESGFVIDKFPISRPNLTFSTLTVSNMSPEDSSIYLCSVAGWAGEAFFGQGTRLTVV.

This clonotype was seen a handful of times. J is TRBJ1-2 and V is TRBV10-3, with TRBD1 matching 7 bases. Germline CDR1 reads ENHRY; CDR2 reads SYGVKD. The CDR3 runs 14 residues. Trimming took 7 bases from V and 1 from J; bases not matched to a gene: 6. The CDR3 bases are TGTGCCATCACCTCCGGGACAGATAACTATGGCTACACCTTC. Translated: CAITSGTDNYGYTF.

This clonotype occurred many times. This chain joins TRBV14 and TRBJ2-5, with 8 positions matching TRBD1. Germline loops: CDR1 SGHDN, CDR2 FVKESK. The V segment lost 4 bases and the J segment 5 bases; nucleotides outside the gene matches: 6. The CDR3 extends over 14 amino acids. CDR3 loop: CASSPSRGRETQYF. The CDR3 region has the DNA TGTGCCAGCAGCCCCAGCAGGGGGCGGGAGACCCAGTACTTC.

In its sample, this clonotype was seen many times. The chain employs TRBV27 and TRBJ1-6; 8 bases agree with TRBD1. Germline lookup yields CDR1 MNHEY and CDR2 SMNVEV (reference sequence). The V and J ends lost 8 bases and 7 bases, in that order; junction bases with no gene match: 4. There are 13 residues in the CDR3. The CDR3 loop reads CASAGQGNSPLHF. The CDR3 DNA follows: TGTGCCAGCGCTGGACAGGGAAATTCACCCCTCCACTTT.

In its sample, this clonotype was seen a few times. V usage is TRBV24-1 and J usage is TRBJ2-1, with a weak D call TRBD2 (5 bases). Trimming cost V 4 bases and J 4 bases, with 7 bases left between them. The CDR3 is made up of 13 amino acids. The germline CDR1 and CDR2 sequences are KGHDR and SFDVKD. CDR3 region: CATSEGRYNEQFF. The CDR3 nucleotides read TGTGCCACCAGTGAAGGGAGATACAATGAGCAGTTCTTC.

V and J are TRBV21-1 and TRBJ2-3; the table's D call TRBD2 went unverified against the DNA. TRBV21-1 is a documented pseudogene. CDR3 length equals 16 residues. DNA for the CDR3: TGTGCCAGCAGCAATTTTGGTAGCGGGAGGACAGATACGCAGTATTTT. Translating it yields CASSNFGSGRTDTQYF.

V usage is TRBV7-9 and J usage is TRBJ1-1; tentatively, D is TRBD1 (6 bases). CDR1 and CDR2 (germline): SEHNR, FQNEAQ (reference sequence). V gave up 4 bases and J gave up 3 bases, with 12 bases separating them. This CDR3 region has 14 residues. The CDR3 is CASSSRDTHTEAFF. In nucleotides, the CDR3 is TGTGCCAGCAGCTCGCGGGACACACACACTGAAGCTTTCTTT.

CDR3 coding DNA: TGTGCCAGCAGCAAAGGGGAGGCGGGCCGCGAGTTAACGGATACGCAGTATTTT. It specifies CASSKGEAGRELTDTQYF. The chain uses TRBV21-1 and TRBJ2-3; TRBD2 is taken as the D call from the table, unchecked against the DNA. TRBV21-1 corresponds to a pseudogene. The CDR3 contains 18 residues.

This clonotype has a handful of counts. The J gene is TRBJ2-3, the V gene TRBV29-1; possibly TRBD1 or TRBD2 for D (5 bases each). Trimming took 5 bases from V and 6 from J, leaving 15 bases between them. Germline V gene sequence: CDR1 SQVTM, CDR2 ANQGSEA. This CDR3 has 13 amino acids. DNA of the CDR3: TGCAGCGTTCAAATCGGGGCCGGGGATACGCAGTATTTT. Translated: CSVQIGAGDTQYF.

Ten or more counts support this clonotype. The chain links TRBV13 to TRBJ2-7; TRBD1 matches at 9 bases. There are 15 residues in the CDR3. Germline V gives CDR1 PRHDT, CDR2 FYEKMQ (reference sequence). V trimming: 3 bases; J trimming: 3 bases; junction bases outside the gene matches: 6. This CDR3 reads CASSFWTGAVYEQYF. In DNA form, the CDR3 reads TGTGCCAGCAGCTTCTGGACAGGGGCCGTCTACGAGCAGTACTTC.

This clonotype was found many times. The CDR3 sequence is CASSLGTLISNQPQHF. CDR3 in DNA: TGTGCCAGTAGTCTAGGGACACTCATAAGCAATCAGCCCCAGCATTTT. The chain links TRBV19 to TRBJ1-5; D is perhaps TRBD1 (6 bases). Germline V gene data show CDR1 as LNHDA and CDR2 as SQIVND (reference sequence). The V end was cut by 5 bases, the J end by 1 base, with 15 bases between. The CDR3 runs 16 residues.

This clonotype occurred many times. The rearrangement uses TRBV6-6 and TRBJ2-1, with 7 bases that match TRBD2. V trimming: 0 bases; J trimming: 9 bases; junction bases outside the gene matches: 11. The CDR3 is 16 residues long. Germline V gene data show CDR1 as MNHNY and CDR2 as SVGAGI (reference sequence). CDR3 sequence reads: CASSYSNLGRFGEQFF. CDR3 in DNA: TGTGCCAGCAGTTACTCGAATCTCGGGAGGTTCGGTGAGCAGTTCTTC.

Only a few counts were recorded for this clonotype. A read error is possible here, since a much larger clone lies one base away. The rearrangement joins TRBV7-6 to TRBJ2-5; TRBD1 aligns across 8 bases. The CDR3 sequence is 15 residues long. Germline values: CDR1 SGHVS, CDR2 FNYEAQ. As DNA, the CDR3 is TGTGCCGGCAGCCCGAGCAGGGGGCGGCAAGAGACCCAGTACTTC. Translation: CAGSPSRGRQETQYF.

This chain joins TRBV24-1 and TRBJ2-3; no clear D gene. This CDR3 has 14 residues. The V end was cut by 4 bases, the J end by 0 bases, with 7 bases between. CDR1 is KGHDR, CDR2 SFDVKD, per germline. This CDR3 is CATSDAVSTDTQYF. The CDR3 DNA reads as TGTGCCACCAGTGACGCCGTTAGCACAGATACGCAGTATTTT.

This clonotype was seen a handful of times. The chain is built from TRBV6-1 and TRBJ2-5, with D unclear. Germline V lookup: CDR1 MNHNS, CDR2 SASEGT. V dropped 7 bases and J dropped 1 base, with 7 bases sitting between them. The CDR3 totals 12 residues. Here the CDR3 DNA reads TGTGCCAGCACTCCCTCCCAAGAGACCCAGTACTTC. It translates to CASTPSQETQYF.

This clonotype was observed at least ten times. The chain links TRBV7-6 to TRBJ2-4; weak D call: TRBD1 (5 bases). Germline V gene lookup returns CDR1 SGHVS and CDR2 FNYEAQ. This CDR3 region has 17 residues. The ends were cut back, 4 bases at V and 2 bases at J, with 18 bases in the middle. In DNA form, the CDR3 reads TGTGCCAGCAGCTCGGACGCAGGGAAGCGACCCAAAAACATTCAGTACTTC. Protein product: CASSSDAGKRPKNIQYF.

In this sample, this clonotype turned up a few times. CDR3: CASSSRTIPGNTIYF. The CDR3 bases are TGTGCCAGCAGTTCACGGACTATCCCCGGAAACACCATATATTTT. V and J are TRBV12-3 or TRBV12-4 and TRBJ1-3; no definite D call. The ends were cut back, 4 bases at V and 4 bases at J, with 14 bases in the middle. This CDR3 has 15 amino acids.

A few counts support this clonotype. The gene calls are TRBV10-1 and TRBJ2-4; possibly TRBD1 for D (6 bases). V was clipped by 6 bases and J by 8 bases, with 14 bases between them. The CDR3 consists of 13 residues. Germline CDR1 reads WNHNN; CDR2 reads SYGVQD (reference sequence). The chain's CDR3 is CASSEDSTDIQYF. The DNA for the CDR3 is TGCGCCAGCAGCGAGGACAGCACGGACATTCAGTACTTC.

This clonotype was counted between two and nine times. The chain carries TRBV2 and TRBJ2-3; D unresolved. This CDR3 comprises 14 residues. CDR1 and CDR2 from the germline V gene are SNHLY and FYNNEI. The V end was cut by 4 bases, the J end by 2 bases, with 10 bases between. CDR3 protein: CASSVQVYTDTQYF. The DNA of the CDR3 is TGTGCCAGCAGTGTTCAGGTGTACACAGATACGCAGTATTTT.

V usage is TRBV18 and J usage is TRBJ2-7, with D tentatively TRBD2 (5 bases). Germline CDR1 reads KGHSH; CDR2 reads LQKENI. V shed 6 bases and J shed 1 base, with 7 bases lying between them. The CDR3 totals 12 residues. Here the CDR3 reads CASSGGSYEQYF. The CDR3 nucleotides are TGTGCCAGCTCTGGAGGTTCCTACGAGCAGTACTTC.

CDR3 sequence reads: CASSLVDEQFF. The CDR3 DNA follows: TGTGCCAGCAGTTTGGTGGATGAGCAGTTCTTC. This rearrangement joins TRBV28 to TRBJ2-1, with D unresolved. Trimming removed 3 bases at V and 8 bases at J, with 5 bases between. The CDR3 is 11 residues long. Germline V gives CDR1 MDHEN, CDR2 SYDVKM.

This clonotype was picked up one time. CDR3 residues: CARHGPEDSPLHF. CDR3 nucleotide sequence: TGTGCCCGCCATGGACCCGAAGATTCACCCCTCCACTTT. The rearrangement links TRBV21-1 to TRBJ1-6. TRBV21-1 is reported as a pseudogene. This CDR3 has 13 residues.

J is TRBJ1-2 and V is TRBV11-3, with D unresolved. The CDR3 sequence is 9 residues long. Germline loops: CDR1 SGHNT, CDR2 YENEEA. The V gene lost 6 bases and the J gene lost 14 bases, with 10 bases spanning the gap. CDR3 region: CASRFPHTF. CDR3 sequence (DNA): TGTGCCAGCAGGTTTCCCCATACCTTC.

This clonotype was counted at least ten times. This chain joins TRBV7-3 and TRBJ2-3, with D perhaps matching TRBD2 (6 bases). The germline gives CDR1 SGHTA, CDR2 FQGTGA. With 2 bases removed from V and 0 bases from J, the gap between germline ends came to 9 bases. This CDR3 is built from 15 residues. Here the CDR3 DNA reads TGTGCCAGCAGCTTAGCGGGAACGAGCACAGATACGCAGTATTTT. Translated: CASSLAGTSTDTQYF.

CDR3 loop: CASSPRRGGVDTQYF. CDR3 sequence (DNA): TGTGCCAGCAGCCCACGTCGGGGGGGAGTAGATACGCAGTATTTT. The chain joins TRBV7-8 to TRBJ2-3, with 8 bases identical to TRBD2. This CDR3 region has 15 residues. The ends lost 5 bases at V and 5 bases at J; junction bases unmatched: 9. Germline V gene lookup returns CDR1 SGHVS and CDR2 FQNEAQ.

The chain couples TRBV7-9 to TRBJ2-3; perhaps TRBD2 as D (5 bases). V gave up 3 bases and J gave up 3 bases, with 7 bases separating them. The CDR3 is 13 residues long. Germline V gene data show CDR1 as SEHNR and CDR2 as FQNEAQ (reference sequence). CDR3 region: CASSFGVTDTQYF. In DNA, the CDR3 is TGTGCCAGCAGCTTCGGGGTAACAGATACGCAGTATTTT.